This T cell receptor beta chain is drawn from a study of blood T cells in healthy people across ages (dated by TCRdb to about 2015). For context, the study as a whole: In model experiments, template switching captured about one uniquely barcoded TCR beta cDNA molecule for every two T cells. To track age-related changes in TCR beta repertoire diversity, the study relied on deep sequencing normalized with unique cDNA molecular identifiers. Donors were grouped into four age groups: young (average approximately 15 years), middle-aged (roughly 38), aged (approximately 58) and long-lived (around 80). To avoid experimental bias, donors of different ages were spread randomly across the sequencing lanes. Using the same blood draw, the study looked at two additional independent replicas of 1 million unique cDNA reads for two donors, one aged 18 to 30 and the other aged 80 or older.

Donors were 39 systemically healthy Caucasian individuals from Russia aged roughly 6 to 95 years. Approximately 9.3 milliliters of peripheral blood were drawn from each donor into EDTA-treated Vacutainer tubes. Ficoll-Paque density-gradient centrifugation was used to isolate PBMCs, with at least 6 million per sample. Total RNA, at least 6 micrograms per sample, was extracted from PBMCs with Trizol reagent. For every donor, an aliquot of PBMCs went through flow cytometry to measure the percentages of naive CD45RAhigh/CD27high T cells. Findings and caveats that apply to the study as a whole: Estimates of total diversity based on one million sequenced T cells were considered lower bounds and underestimates. The CMV infection status of donors was not known, potentially confounding age-related changes in expanded clonotypes. Compared with the aged group, the long-lived group had more naive CD4+ T cells, fewer expanded clones and increased TCR diversity, suggesting age selection. A strong correlation was found between observed TCR beta diversity and the percentage of naive T cells measured by flow cytometry. Conclusive comparison of naive and antigen-experienced compartments was prevented by the profiling of bulk unsorted PBMCs. As age increased, observed TCR beta diversity per million T cells dropped in a roughly linear way, and a significant reduction was already evident by age 40.

The cysteine opens and the phenylalanine closes a CDR3 of 15 amino acids. The DNA shown is the 45-base CDR3, in frame from base 1. V is cut by 6 bases and J by 0 bases, and the space between the germline ends is 16 bases. Reading the germline V gene gives CDR1 SQVTM and CDR2 ANQGSEA. Library preparation was by 5' RACE. Reads for this sample came from an Illumina HiSeq 2500. A second roughly 7 to 11 cycle PCR used a sample-barcoded 5' primer and a J-beta primer mix. A unique molecular identifier was introduced onto each TCR beta cDNA molecule by a template-switch 5' adaptor carrying 12 random nucleotides. Each sample yielded at least 2.5 million CDR3-containing paired-end reads. All of the RNA was converted into first-strand cDNA using the Mint cDNA synthesis kit, with a TRBC-specific oligonucleotide serving as the primer. All cDNA was treated with uracil-DNA glycosylase and then went through a first 18-cycle PCR with the universal primers M1SS and BC2_uni_R. In the source study's methods: For normalization, 1 million high-quality reads, each with a distinct molecular identifier, were randomly selected from each sample. Instead of being binned into consensus sequences, reads that shared molecular identifiers were thrown out. MiTCR, with a Q25 quality threshold and the strictest error-elimination algorithm, was used for CDR3 identification, clonotype clustering and error correction. A nonparametric unseen species model with Euler transformation was used to estimate a lower bound on total TCR beta diversity. TCRdb passed the public sequencing reads through fastp at Q25 and MiXCR, retaining productive beta sequences. Each entry is one CDR3 protein sequence, shown with its most common DNA and genes. None of the V and J calls come from the authors' own analysis; TCRdb made them. Within this sample are about 1,500,000 distinct CDR3 sequences, with 25% to 30% of them counted one time only. The ten largest account for about 8% of the sample.

This clonotype has a handful of counts. The clone's antigen remains unknown. No clone much larger than this one lies a single base away; base qualities are absent. This receptor was taken from a young woman in good health. Source material: blood. The rearrangement combines TRBV29-1 with TRBJ2-3, with TRBD2 as a weak D call on 6 bases. The sequence in DNA is TGCAGCGTGAAGGCGGGACTCTCTAGCACAGATACGCAGTATTTT. This translates into CSVKAGLSSTDTQYF.